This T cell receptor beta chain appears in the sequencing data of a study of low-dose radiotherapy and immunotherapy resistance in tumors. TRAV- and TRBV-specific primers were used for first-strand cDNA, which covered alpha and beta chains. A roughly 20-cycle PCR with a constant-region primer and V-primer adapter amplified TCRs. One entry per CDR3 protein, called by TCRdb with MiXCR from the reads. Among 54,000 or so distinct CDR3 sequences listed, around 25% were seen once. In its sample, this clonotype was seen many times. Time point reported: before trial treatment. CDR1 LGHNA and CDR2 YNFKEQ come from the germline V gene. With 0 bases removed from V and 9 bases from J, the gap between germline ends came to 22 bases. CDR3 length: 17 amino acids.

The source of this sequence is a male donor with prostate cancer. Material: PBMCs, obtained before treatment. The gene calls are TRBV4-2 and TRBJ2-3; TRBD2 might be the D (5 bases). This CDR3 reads CASSQESRGVGSKTQYF. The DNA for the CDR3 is TGTGCCAGCAGCCAAGAGTCACGGGGAGTGGGGAGTAAGACGCAGTATTTT.